This TCR beta chain was found in a study of glioma-infiltrating T cells. The germline V gene encodes CDR1 MDHEN and CDR2 SYDVKM. V lost 7 bases and J lost 1; bases outside the gene matches: 11. This CDR3 is 17 amino acids long. The sample holds many counts of this clonotype. TCR alpha and beta CDR3 regions were amplified from RNA using iRepertoire nested multiplex PCR. Tissue mRNA or PBMC total RNA, 100-400 ng, went into one-step reverse transcription and amplification. Each CDR3 protein gets one entry after TCRdb re-called the multiplex PCR reads with MiXCR. Here the sample spans fewer than 110,000 distinct CDR3 sequences, about 28% being singletons.

This chain uses TRBV28 with TRBJ1-2; 11 bases line up with TRBD1. The sequenced sample consisted of glioma tissue, nonneoplastic brain tissue, or PBMCs (not recorded which). The TCR sequence derives from a human donor with low-grade glioma or glioblastoma, undergoing nonglioma brain surgery, or in good health (not recorded which). The CDR3 protein is CASTVSGTGGYNYGYTF. CDR3 bases: TGTGCCAGCACCGTATCCGGGACAGGGGGATATAACTATGGCTACACCTTC.